A single sample gave rise to the 3 T cell receptor beta chains below, sequenced in a study of T-cell reconstitution after alpha-beta-depleted transplantation in children (dated by TCRdb to about 2016). Libraries were prepared through PCR. The sequencer was an Illumina HiSeq 2500. To normalize quantification of the TCRbeta repertoire, the TCR libraries were built with molecular barcoding that relied on unique molecular identifiers. The public sequencing data were trimmed at Q25 with fastp and processed into clonotypes with MiXCR by TCRdb, which kept only in-frame beta chains. A single entry per CDR3 protein holds the most common genes and DNA from its merged rows. The table for this sample lists approximately 130,000 distinct CDR3 sequences; roughly 10% of them were counted only once. The top ten clonotypes cover 20% to 30% of the sample. The meaning of the sample's treatment or condition label: allogeneic hematopoietic cell transplantation with graft depleted of TCRalphabeta T cells and CD19 B cells.

This material consisted of PBMCs, mostly from graft donor cells, taken 180 days after TCRalphabeta/CD19-depleted stem cell transplant. These receptors were collected from a girl under three years old who had a stem cell transplant for combined immunodeficiency, so the T cells may come from the graft donor.

This clonotype was found a few times. The V call is TRBV5-1, the J call TRBJ2-3; D is unresolved. Trimming removed 3 bases at V and 0 bases at J, with 8 bases between. CDR3 length: 14 residues. Germline V gives CDR1 SGHRS, CDR2 YFSETQ. The CDR3 nucleotides read TGCGCCAGCAGCTCGGAAATTAGCACAGATACGCAGTATTTT. Translation gives CASSSEISTDTQYF.

The chain carries TRBV20-1 and TRBJ2-7; 10 nucleotides align to TRBD2. This CDR3 contains 13 residues. Losses at the gene ends were 6 bases for V and 6 bases for J; bases not matched to a gene: 8. The germline V gene has CDR1 DFQATT and CDR2 SNEGSKA (reference sequence). CDR3 coding DNA: TGCAGTGCCAGCACTAGCGGGACTGGCGAGCAGTACTTC. This sequence encodes CSASTSGTGEQYF.

This chain joins TRBV28 and TRBJ1-5, with D possibly matching TRBD1 (5 bases). This CDR3 region has 16 residues. CDR1 is MDHEN and CDR2 is SYDVKM in the germline V gene. V was clipped by 5 bases and J by 0 bases, with 14 bases between them. The CDR3: CASSPPGGDSNQPQHF. CDR3 bases: TGTGCCAGCAGTCCCCCCGGGGGGGATAGCAATCAGCCCCAGCATTTT.